This T cell receptor (beta chain) was sequenced for a study of T cells after yellow fever vaccination. This clonotype was counted only a few times. Its specificity is not known. By 5'RACE template switching, TCR cDNA was produced, with a universal primer site and UMIs added in the process. TCRdb itself ran the 5' RACE reads through MiXCR, one entry per CDR3 protein. The sample carries 500,000 to 650,000 distinct CDR3 sequences, around an eighth recorded once. The CDR3 has 15 amino acids. Germline CDR1 is DFQATT and CDR2 is SNEGSKA (reference sequence). V was shortened by 5 bases and J by 3 bases, with 20 bases between the two germline ends. Points from the study as a whole: Re-detected after boosting: most primary clones, approximately 97% of CD4 and over 80% of CD8.

This chain joins TRBV20-1 and TRBJ2-7, with D perhaps TRBD2 (6 bases). The TCR originated in a man aged 25-40 years who received the YFV17D yellow fever vaccine. The specimen was PBMCs, collected on the day of the yellow fever booster vaccination. The CDR3: CSAPNRQAGGYEQYF. CDR3 DNA: TGCAGTGCTCCAAATCGTCAGGCCGGGGGCTACGAGCAGTACTTC.